These T cell receptor beta chains were read from a single sample in a study of blood T cell repertoires in COVID-19. Sequenced by immunoSEQ multiplex PCR; TCRdb stores in-frame clones only, minus some. The sample has approximately 190,000 clones, 84% seen once. Sequencing was carried out using peripheral blood. The receptors originated from a human donor in a cohort sampled during active COVID-19. Both conserved end residues are part of each CDR3. Each record gives: J gene, V gene, D gene, clone size, CDR3 protein, CDR3 DNA. The D gene is left open where the match is weak. The size of a clone is reported for some rows only, either as once, few or many, or as a class for expanded clones.

>TRBJ1-1|TRBV5-1|TRBD1|.
CASSPGTGRTEAFF
TGCGCCAGCAGCCCGGGGACAGGGCGAACTGAAGCTTTCTTT
>TRBJ2-3|TRBV5-4|.|.
CASSLSTDTQYF
TGTGCCAGCAGCTTGTCAACAGATACGCAGTATTTT
>TRBJ1-4|TRBV5-1|.|.
CASSPRTVNEKLFF
TGCGCCAGCAGCCCTAGGACAGTTAATGAAAAACTGTTTTTT
>TRBJ2-5|TRBV18|.|.
CASSLDFEETQYF
TGTGCCAGCTCACTAGACTTCGAAGAGACCCAGTACTTC
>TRBJ2-1|TRBV28|TRBD1|.
CASSNSGGLKGFF
TGTGCCAGCAGTAACTCAGGGGGCCTTAAAGGGTTCTTC
>TRBJ1-5|TRBV2|.|.
CASSWGGSQPQHF
TGTGCCAGCAGTTGGGGGGGGTCTCAGCCCCAGCATTTT
>TRBJ2-3|TRBV3-1/TRBV3-2|.|.
CASSSAPDTQYF
TGTGCCAGCAGCTCTGCGCCAGATACGCAGTATTTT
>TRBJ2-1|TRBV5-1|.|.
CASSLDVYFDEQFF
TGCGCCAGCAGCTTGGATGTATACTTCGATGAGCAGTTCTTC
>TRBJ2-1|TRBV4-2|TRBD2|.
CASSQSLAGNNEQFF
TGTGCCAGCAGCCAAAGTCTAGCGGGTAACAATGAGCAGTTCTTC
>TRBJ2-3|TRBV7-8|TRBD1|.
CASRDRDTQYF
TGTGCCAGCAGGGACAGGGATACGCAGTATTTT
>TRBJ1-1|TRBV12-2|.|.
CASRLAQTTGGAFF
TGTGCAAGTCGCTTAGCGCAAACCACCGGAGGGGCTTTCTTT
>TRBJ2-1|TRBV3-1/TRBV3-2|.|.
CASTPFHGGQFF
TGTGCCAGCACGCCTTTTCACGGGGGGCAGTTCTTC
>TRBJ2-1|TRBV5-1|TRBD2|.
CASSLGLASYNEQFF
TGCGCCAGCAGCCTGGGACTAGCATCCTACAATGAGCAGTTCTTC
>TRBJ1-3|TRBV7-9|.|few
CASSGLNGRASGNTIYF
TGTGCCAGCAGTGGCCTTAACGGGAGGGCCTCTGGAAACACCATATATTTT
>TRBJ2-6|TRBV2|.|.
CASSVNLRQRSSGANVLTF
TGTGCCAGCAGTGTTAACCTCCGACAGAGGAGCTCTGGGGCCAACGTCCTGACTTTC
>TRBJ1-1|TRBV27|.|.
CASSQYPEGAFF
TGTGCCAGCAGTCAATACCCAGAGGGAGCTTTCTTT
>TRBJ2-3|TRBV5-1|.|.
CASSLGQGGVDTQYF
TGCGCCAGCAGCTTGGGGCAGGGTGGTGTGGATACGCAGTATTTT
>TRBJ2-2|TRBV4-1|TRBD2|.
CASSQEGGLAGEDWHTGELFF
TGCGCCAGCAGCCAAGAAGGGGGACTAGCGGGAGAAGATTGGCACACCGGGGAGCTGTTTTTT
>TRBJ2-5|TRBV7-2|TRBD2|.
CASSSPRGVQETQYF
TGTGCCAGCAGCTCACCCCGGGGGGTGCAAGAGACCCAGTACTTC
>TRBJ2-4|TRBV4-2|.|.
CASSQDPAFGSKNIQYF
TGTGCCAGCAGCCAAGATCCAGCGTTCGGCTCCAAAAACATTCAGTACTTC
>TRBJ2-3|TRBV18|TRBD2|once
CASSPGLAGGTDTQYF
TGTGCCAGCTCACCCGGATTAGCGGGGGGCACAGATACGCAGTATTTT
>TRBJ1-1|TRBV11-2|.|.
CASSRNPTGNTEAFF
TGTGCCAGCAGCCGAAACCCCACAGGGAACACTGAAGCTTTCTTT
>TRBJ2-5|TRBV9|TRBD1|.
CASSPRQGETQYF
TGTGCCAGCAGCCCCCGACAGGGTGAGACCCAGTACTTC
>TRBJ2-1|TRBV5-5|TRBD1|.
CASSSLKGQGYNEQFF
TGTGCCAGCAGCTCTCTGAAGGGACAGGGATACAATGAGCAGTTCTTC
>TRBJ2-3|TRBV11-2|.|.
CASTPGTDTQYF
TGTGCCAGCACCCCAGGGACAGATACGCAGTATTTT
>TRBJ1-3|TRBV30|.|.
CAWSRRWGAGNTIYF
TGTGCCTGGAGCCGACGTTGGGGCGCTGGAAACACCATATATTTT
>TRBJ2-5|TRBV5-6|TRBD2|.
CASSPLAGGRETQYF
TGTGCCAGCAGTCCGTTAGCGGGAGGGCGGGAGACCCAGTACTTC
>TRBJ1-5|TRBV4-1|TRBD1|.
CASSQEGQGAGQPQHF
TGCGCCAGCAGCCAAGAGGGACAGGGGGCCGGTCAGCCCCAGCATTTT
>TRBJ2-5|TRBV28|TRBD2|.
CASSTPGTSIETQYF
TGTGCCAGCAGCACCCCCGGGACTAGCATTGAGACCCAGTACTTC
>TRBJ1-3|TRBV5-1|.|.
CASSYLPTRQLSGNTIYF
TGCGCCAGCAGTTACCTACCGACCCGACAGCTGTCTGGAAACACCATATATTTT
>TRBJ2-2|TRBV7-3|TRBD2|.
CASSLGLAGNTGELFF
TGTGCCAGCAGCTTAGGACTAGCGGGAAACACCGGGGAGCTGTTTTTT
>TRBJ2-1|TRBV30|TRBD1|.
CAWEETGASYNEQFF
TGTGCCTGGGAAGAGACAGGGGCATCCTACAATGAGCAGTTCTTC
>TRBJ2-1|TRBV5-5|.|.
CASSFTPEAAYNEQFF
TGTGCCAGCAGCTTCACCCCCGAGGCGGCCTACAATGAGCAGTTCTTC
>TRBJ2-1|TRBV10-3|TRBD2|once
CAISDPSTSESSYNEQFF
TGTGCCATCAGTGACCCATCGACTAGCGAGAGCTCCTACAATGAGCAGTTCTTC
>TRBJ2-1|TRBV19|.|.
CASSTSDINNEQFF
TGTGCCAGTAGTACGTCGGACATTAACAATGAGCAGTTCTTC
>TRBJ1-1|TRBV18|.|.
CASSPGSNTEAFF
TGTGCCAGCTCACCCGGTAGTAACACTGAAGCTTTCTTT
>TRBJ2-5|TRBV14|TRBD1|.
CASSLRDRAKTQYF
TGTGCCAGCAGCCTCCGGGACAGGGCGAAGACCCAGTACTTC
>TRBJ2-3|TRBV18|.|.
CASSPGGSTDTQYF
TGTGCCAGCTCACCGGGGGGTAGCACAGATACGCAGTATTTT
>TRBJ1-4|TRBV28|TRBD1|.
CATWDSLNEKLFF
TGTGCCACCTGGGACAGTCTTAATGAAAAACTGTTTTTT
>TRBJ1-6|TRBV3-1/TRBV3-2|.|.
CASSRHRDNSPLHF
TGTGCCAGCAGCCGCCACAGGGATAATTCACCCCTCCACTTT
>TRBJ2-7|TRBV3-1/TRBV3-2|TRBD2|.
CASSQAVTSGLSYEQYF
TGTGCCAGCAGCCAAGCCGTAACTAGCGGCCTCTCCTACGAGCAGTACTTC
>TRBJ1-2|TRBV9|TRBD1|.
CASSVDPGGGYGYTF
TGTGCCAGCAGCGTAGATCCAGGGGGAGGCTATGGCTACACCTTC
>TRBJ2-3|TRBV28|TRBD2|.
CASSISSSGASTDTQYF
TGTGCCAGCAGTATATCGTCTAGCGGGGCTAGCACAGATACGCAGTATTTT